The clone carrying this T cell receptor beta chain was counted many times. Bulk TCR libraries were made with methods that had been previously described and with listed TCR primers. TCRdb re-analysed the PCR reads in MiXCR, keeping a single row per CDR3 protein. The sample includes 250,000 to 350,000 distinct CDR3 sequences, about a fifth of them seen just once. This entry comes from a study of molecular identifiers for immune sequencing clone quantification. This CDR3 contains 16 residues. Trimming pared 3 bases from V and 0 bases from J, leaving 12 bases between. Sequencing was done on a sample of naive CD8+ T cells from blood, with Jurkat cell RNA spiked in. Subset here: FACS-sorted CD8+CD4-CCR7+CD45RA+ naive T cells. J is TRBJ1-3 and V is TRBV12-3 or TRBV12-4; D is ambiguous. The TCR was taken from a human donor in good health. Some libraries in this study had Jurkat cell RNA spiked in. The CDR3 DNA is TGTGCCAGCAGTTTTAGCCTGGAGAGCTCTGGAAACACCATATATTTT. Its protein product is CASSFSLESSGNTIYF.